These 2 T cell receptor beta chains came from one sample sequenced in a study of cytomegalovirus exposure and HLA in healthy donors. Both 60 Vbeta primers and 13 Jbeta primers went into the PCR. Assay used: immunoSEQ multiplex PCR; TCRdb lists only in-frame clones, some missing. The repertoire consists of under 200,000 clones, with over 70% occurring once and the leading ten covering more than 5.5%. Sequencing input: PBMCs. The receptor set was obtained from a man in his forties in good health and CMV-seronegative.

The rearrangement links TRBV10-3 to TRBJ2-5, with 11 bases matching TRBD1. J was trimmed by 1 base and V by 6 bases; bases with no gene match: 4. This CDR3 has 15 residues. Germline V CDR1 and CDR2: ENHRY, SYGVKD. This CDR3 is CAIRGQGGRQETQYF. The DNA of the CDR3 is TGTGCCATCAGGGGACAGGGGGGCCGCCAAGAGACCCAGTACTTC.

A single count supports this clone. The CDR3 region has the DNA TGTGCCAGTAGTATAGAAGTCGGCTGGCCTAGCGGGAGAGGCACGCAGTATTTT. Residues: CASSIEVGWPSGRGTQYF. The chain couples TRBV19 to TRBJ2-3, with TRBD2 matching 10 bases. With 0 bases clipped from V and 9 bases from J, the junction kept 15 bases outside the gene matches. CDR3 size: 18 residues. CDR1 is LNHDA, CDR2 SQIVND, per germline (reference sequence).